This TCR beta chain comes out of a study of blood T cell repertoires in COVID-19. Only in-frame clones appear in the TCRdb table, and some are missing; sequencing was by immunoSEQ multiplex PCR. The sample records 93,000 or so clones, over 75% being singletons. The ends lost 10 bases at V and 3 bases at J; junction bases unmatched: 7. The V gene's germline CDR1 is SGHAT and CDR2 FQNNGV. The CDR3 loop spans 13 amino acids. The TCR sequence derives from a human donor in a cohort sampled during active COVID-19. The chain has TRBV11-2 and TRBJ2-7, with 9 bases lining up with TRBD2. The sequenced sample was peripheral blood. CDR3 DNA: TGTGCCACTAGCGGGGTCACAAACTACGAGCAGTACTTC. Protein sequence: CATSGVTNYEQYF.